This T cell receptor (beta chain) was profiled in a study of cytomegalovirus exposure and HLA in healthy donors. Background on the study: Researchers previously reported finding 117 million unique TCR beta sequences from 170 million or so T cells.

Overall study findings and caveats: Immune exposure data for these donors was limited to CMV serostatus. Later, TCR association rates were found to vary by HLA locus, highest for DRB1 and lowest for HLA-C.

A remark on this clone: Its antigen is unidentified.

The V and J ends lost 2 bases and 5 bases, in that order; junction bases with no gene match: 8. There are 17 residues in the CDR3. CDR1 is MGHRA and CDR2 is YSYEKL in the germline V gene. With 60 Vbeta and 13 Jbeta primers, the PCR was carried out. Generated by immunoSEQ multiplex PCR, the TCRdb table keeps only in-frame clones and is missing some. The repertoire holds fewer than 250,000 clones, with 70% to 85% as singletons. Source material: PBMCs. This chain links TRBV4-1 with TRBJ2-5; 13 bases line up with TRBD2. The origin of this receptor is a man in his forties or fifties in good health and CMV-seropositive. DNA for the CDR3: TGCGCCAGCAGCCAACCTGGACTAGCGGGAGTCGATGAGACCCAGTACTTC. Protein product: CASSQPGLAGVDETQYF.